The 27 T cell receptor beta chains presented below share a single source sample, sequenced in a study of shared clonotypes between healthy human individuals. Some clones are missing from TCRdb's copy, which holds only in-frame ones; the method was immunoSEQ multiplex PCR. The table has approximately 1.4 million clones, 98% seen once; the top ten hold roughly 0.42%. Sequencing input: naive CD4+ T cells sorted from blood. This sample's subset: CD45RA+ positively selected. The receptors derive from a man aged 30 to 39 in good health.

V and J are TRBV6-5 and TRBJ2-7, with D perhaps matching TRBD1 or TRBD2 (5 bases each). The CDR3 runs to 15 residues. Germline loops: CDR1 MNHEY, CDR2 SVGAGI. Trimming took off 5 bases at V and 3 bases at J, with 17 bases between the two ends. CDR3 coding DNA: TGTGCCAGCAGTCCCCAGGGCCTTGCGGGCTACGAGCAGTACTTC. Translated, it gives CASSPQGLAGYEQYF.

The chain joins TRBV6-6 to TRBJ2-7, with 7 nucleotides matching TRBD2. The V and J ends lost 6 bases and 5 bases, in that order; junction bases with no gene match: 7. Per germline, CDR1 MNHNY and CDR2 SVGAGI (reference sequence). CDR3 length equals 13 residues. CDR3 bases: TGTGCCAGCAGCAGGACTAGTTGGAACGAGCAGTACTTC. Its translation: CASSRTSWNEQYF.

This rearrangement joins TRBV27 to TRBJ2-7, with a possible D match to TRBD1 (6 bases). The V end lost 11 bases, the J end lost 5 bases, and 13 bases lay between the germline ends. The CDR3 loop spans 11 amino acids. Per germline, CDR1 MNHEY and CDR2 SMNVEV (reference sequence). The CDR3 sequence: CARTYRDEQYF. DNA of the CDR3: TGTGCCCGTACCTACAGGGACGAGCAGTACTTC.

This chain connects TRBV5-1 to TRBJ2-3, with 10 bases fitting TRBD2. V trimming: 4 bases; J trimming: 0 bases; junction bases outside the gene matches: 8. The germline V gene encodes CDR1 SGHRS and CDR2 YFSETQ. CDR3 length: 17 residues. CDR3 amino acids: CASSTLAGGASTDTQYF. The DNA for the CDR3 is TGCGCCAGCAGCACTTTAGCGGGAGGAGCCAGCACAGATACGCAGTATTTT.

The J gene is TRBJ2-3, the V gene TRBV9; D gene uncertain. This CDR3 region has 16 residues. From germline, CDR1 is SGDLS and CDR2 YYNGEE. V shed 2 bases and J shed 0 bases, with 13 bases lying between them. CDR3 coding DNA: TGTGCCAGCAGCGTCCTGGGCGGAGCTAGCACAGATACGCAGTATTTT. Its protein product is CASSVLGGASTDTQYF.

The chain uses TRBV28 and TRBJ1-2, with TRBD1 matching over 7 bases. The CDR3 covers 13 residues. After removal of 8 bases from V and 5 bases from J, the junction contained 8 bases not matched to a gene. Germline V gene sequence: CDR1 MDHEN, CDR2 SYDVKM. CDR3 nucleotide sequence: TGTGCCAGCGAGACAGGGCGCCGGTATGGCTACACCTTC. It is translated as CASETGRRYGYTF.

V is TRBV11-2 and J is TRBJ2-5; D possibly corresponds to TRBD1 (6 bases). Between the trimmed V and J ends, which lost 5 bases and 1 base, there was a span of 11 bases. CDR3 length: 14 residues. Germline V CDR1 and CDR2: SGHAT, FQNNGV. The CDR3 DNA sequence: TGTGCCAGCAGCCACTGGACAGCCCAAGAGACCCAGTACTTC. Translation: CASSHWTAQETQYF. Full variable domain (remainder filled in from reference TRBV11-2 and TRBJ2-5): EAGVAQSPRYKIIEKRQSVAFWCNPISGHATLYWYQQILGQGPKLLIQFQNNGVVDDSQLPKDRFSAERLKGVDSTLKIQPAKLEDSAVYLCASSHWTAQETQYFGPGTRLLVL.

The chain has TRBV29-1 and TRBJ2-3; a possible D gene is TRBD2 (5 bases). The CDR3 loop spans 13 amino acids. The germline V and J ends were trimmed by 3 bases and 4 bases, with 11 bases remaining between them. The germline V gene encodes CDR1 SQVTM and CDR2 ANQGSEA. The DNA of the CDR3 is TGCAGCGTTGAGGACTCCTATGCAGATACGCAGTATTTT. Amino acids: CSVEDSYADTQYF.

This chain connects TRBV29-1 to TRBJ1-3; D not resolved. Trimming removed 5 bases from V and 2 bases from J, with 22 bases in between. CDR1 is SQVTM, CDR2 ANQGSEA, per germline. The CDR3 has 17 amino acids. The CDR3 sequence is CSVTFSAGNPTGNTIYF. The CDR3 nucleotides are TGCAGCGTTACTTTCTCGGCCGGGAACCCGACTGGAAACACCATATATTTT.

The CDR3 DNA is TGTGCCAGCAGCTTAGTTCCGGGGGAGGTTTACGAGCAGTACTTC. Translation: CASSLVPGEVYEQYF. The chain employs TRBV7-3 and TRBJ2-7; TRBD2 is a possible D gene (6 bases). This CDR3 comprises 15 residues. Germline V CDR1 and CDR2: SGHTA, FQGTGA. With 2 bases removed from V and 4 bases from J, the gap between germline ends came to 15 bases.

This clone was detected only once. This chain uses TRBV4-1 with TRBJ2-1; TRBD2 might be the D (5 bases). The CDR3 is made up of 16 amino acids. V was trimmed by 0 bases and J by 1 base, leaving 10 bases between them. Germline V lookup: CDR1 MGHRA, CDR2 YSYEKL. CDR3 amino acids: CASSQESSRSYNEQFF. CDR3 bases: TGCGCCAGCAGCCAAGAGTCTAGCAGGTCCTACAATGAGCAGTTCTTC.

Only a few counts were recorded for this clone. The J gene is TRBJ1-5, the V gene TRBV19; D might be TRBD1 (5 bases). V lost 2 bases to trimming and J lost 3 bases, with 11 bases between them. Germline V lookup: CDR1 LNHDA, CDR2 SQIVND (reference sequence). The CDR3 extends over 15 amino acids. CDR3 sequence (DNA): TGTGCCAGTAGTATATTTGGGGCTGACAATCAGCCCCAGCATTTT. As protein: CASSIFGADNQPQHF.

The chain joins TRBV5-1 to TRBJ2-1, with 8 bases fitting TRBD2. V trimming: 2 bases; J trimming: 3 bases; junction bases outside the gene matches: 13. The CDR3 has 18 amino acids. CDR1 is SGHRS, CDR2 YFSETQ, per germline. The CDR3 nucleotides read TGCGCCAGCAGCTTCCCCCGTGCAGCGGGGGAGGGCTACAATGAGCAGTTCTTC. The encoded protein is CASSFPRAAGEGYNEQFF. The entire variable domain, with the rest obtained from reference TRBV5-1 and TRBJ2-1, is as follows: KAGVTQTPRYLIKTRGQQVTLSCSPISGHRSVSWYQQTPGQGLQFLFEYFSETQRNKGNFPGRFSGRQFSNSRSEMNVSTLELGDSALYLCASSFPRAAGEGYNEQFFGPGTRLTVL.

The chain joins TRBV5-1 to TRBJ1-1; 9 nucleotides align to TRBD1. The CDR3 runs 16 residues. Unmatched junction bases numbered 8, after V lost 0 bases and J lost 5 bases. Germline CDR1 reads SGHRS; CDR2 reads YFSETQ. In DNA, the CDR3 is TGCGCCAGCAGCTTGGGCACAGGGGGCGCGAGTACTGAAGCTTTCTTT. Translated: CASSLGTGGASTEAFF.

This chain links TRBV18 with TRBJ1-5; weak D call: TRBD1 (6 bases). Germline values: CDR1 KGHSH, CDR2 LQKENI. The CDR3 contains 14 residues. Trimming cost V 5 bases and J 1 base, with 9 bases left between them. CDR3 amino acids: CASSTQGSNQPQHF. The CDR3 DNA reads as TGTGCCAGCTCAACACAGGGAAGCAATCAGCCCCAGCATTTT.

This clone was seen a single time. The rearrangement links TRBV30 to TRBJ1-4, with D perhaps TRBD1 (5 bases). The germline gives CDR1 GTSNPN, CDR2 SVGIG (reference sequence). The CDR3 is made up of 15 amino acids. Trimming stripped 0 bases from V and 8 bases from J, with 16 bases between. CDR3 loop: CAWSVLGRDLEKLFF. CDR3 in DNA: TGTGCCTGGAGTGTATTGGGGCGCGATTTGGAAAAACTGTTTTTT.

The chain recombines TRBV28 with TRBJ2-7, with D unclear. Trimming pared 2 bases from V and 7 bases from J, leaving 12 bases between. This CDR3 is 13 amino acids long. Germline V lookup: CDR1 MDHEN, CDR2 SYDVKM. In DNA form, the CDR3 reads TGTGCCAGCAGTTTACCGGCCAGACCAGAGCAGTACTTC. Its protein product is CASSLPARPEQYF.

This CDR3 reads CASSLETGEQYF. The CDR3 region has the DNA TGTGCCAGCAGCTTAGAGACGGGAGAGCAGTACTTC. This sequence joins TRBV11-3 and TRBJ2-7, with D possibly matching TRBD2 (5 bases). The V and J ends lost 0 bases and 7 bases respectively, with 7 bases between them. This CDR3 has 12 residues. Germline CDR1 and CDR2: SGHNT and YENEEA.

The genes are TRBV2 and TRBJ1-4; TRBD1 matches 7 bases. Germline-derived CDR1 and CDR2 are SNHLY and FYNNEI. V shed 4 bases, J shed 8 bases, and the junction held 13 bases outside the gene matches. This CDR3 region has 16 residues. DNA of the CDR3: TGTGCCAGCAGTGGAATGTCACAGGGGAGAGGAGAAAAACTGTTTTTT. It is translated as CASSGMSQGRGEKLFF.

The chain has TRBV5-1 and TRBJ2-7, with TRBD2 as a possible D gene (5 bases). V lost 4 bases and J lost 1, with 9 bases in between. Germline CDR1 is SGHRS and CDR2 is YFSETQ. The CDR3 runs 13 residues. The CDR3 sequence: CASSGGLSYEQYF. CDR3 nucleotide sequence: TGCGCCAGCAGCGGTGGACTTTCCTACGAGCAGTACTTC.

DNA for the CDR3: TGTGCCAGCAGCTTGGTTCACAGGGTAGAGCAGTACTTC. Translating it yields CASSLVHRVEQYF. This chain joins TRBV5-6 and TRBJ2-7; perhaps TRBD1 as D (6 bases). The CDR3 is 13 amino acids. Germline CDR1 and CDR2: SGHDT and YYEEEE. V was cut by 0 bases and J by 7 bases, with 11 bases left in between.

The CDR3 is CARPAGGRVRLADYEQYF. The CDR3 nucleotides read TGCGCCAGGCCCGCGGGGGGGCGCGTGAGACTAGCGGACTACGAGCAGTACTTC. This rearrangement joins TRBV4-1 to TRBJ2-7; 9 bases map to TRBD2. V was clipped by 9 bases and J by 3 bases; unmatched bases: 21. The CDR3 runs to 18 residues. The germline V gene encodes CDR1 MGHRA and CDR2 YSYEKL.

The chain joins TRBV15 to TRBJ2-1; 10 bases align to TRBD2. CDR3 length: 14 residues. The V segment lost 2 bases and the J segment 10 bases; nucleotides outside the gene matches: 5. Germline CDR1 and CDR2: LNHNV and YYDKDF (reference sequence). The CDR3 region is CATSRLAGAQEQFF. The CDR3 bases are TGTGCCACCAGCAGACTAGCGGGGGCCCAGGAGCAGTTCTTC. Based on the CDR3 plus reference TRBV15 and TRBJ2-1, the full variable domain is DAMVIQNPRYQVTQFGKPVTLSCSQTLNHNVMYWYQQKSSQAPKLLFHYYDKDFNNEADTPDNFQSRRPNTSFCFLDIRSPGLGDTAMYLCATSRLAGAQEQFFGPGTRLTVL.

The chain carries TRBV2 and TRBJ2-7, with 9 bases fitting TRBD2. CDR3 length: 15 amino acids. CDR1 and CDR2 from the germline V gene are SNHLY and FYNNEI. Trimming at V came to 2 bases and at J to 3 bases, leaving 5 bases not matched to a gene. The CDR3 protein is CASSESWREGYEQYF. The CDR3 region has the DNA TGTGCCAGCAGTGAAAGTTGGCGGGAGGGCTACGAGCAGTACTTC.

This rearrangement joins TRBV7-3 to TRBJ2-2; 7 bases are a match to TRBD2. The CDR3 runs to 17 residues. Per the germline V gene, CDR1 is SGHTA and CDR2 is FQGTGA. V lost 5 bases, J lost 3 bases, and 12 bases stayed unmatched. The chain's CDR3 is CASSQGGSGWYTGELFF. As DNA, the CDR3 is TGTGCCAGCAGCCAAGGAGGTAGCGGGTGGTACACCGGGGAGCTGTTTTTT.

The chain couples TRBV5-1 to TRBJ1-2; D not resolved. Deletions cut 0 bases from V and 7 bases from J, with 10 bases between. CDR1 is SGHRS and CDR2 is YFSETQ in the germline V gene. The CDR3 is 13 residues long. The CDR3 region is CASSLERVTGYTF. The CDR3 region has the DNA TGCGCCAGCAGCTTGGAACGCGTTACTGGCTACACCTTC.

J is TRBJ2-5 and V is TRBV5-1; D may be TRBD2 (6 bases). V lost 6 bases to trimming and J lost 2 bases, with 17 bases between them. Germline lookup yields CDR1 SGHRS and CDR2 YFSETQ. CDR3 length: 15 residues. The CDR3 region is CASKARDSFQETQYF. CDR3 coding DNA: TGCGCCAGCAAGGCGCGGGACTCGTTTCAAGAGACCCAGTACTTC.